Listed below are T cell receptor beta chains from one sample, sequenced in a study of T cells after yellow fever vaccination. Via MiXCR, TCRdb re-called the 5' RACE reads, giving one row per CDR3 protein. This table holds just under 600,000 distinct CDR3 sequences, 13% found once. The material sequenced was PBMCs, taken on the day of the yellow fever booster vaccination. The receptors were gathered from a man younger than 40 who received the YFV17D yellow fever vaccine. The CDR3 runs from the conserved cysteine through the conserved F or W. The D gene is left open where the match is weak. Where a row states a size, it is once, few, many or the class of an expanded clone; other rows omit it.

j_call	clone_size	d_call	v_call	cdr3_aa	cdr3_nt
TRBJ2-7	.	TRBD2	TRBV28	CASKHSIAGGSYEQYF	TGTGCCAGCAAGCATTCGATAGCGGGGGGCTCCTACGAGCAGTACTTC
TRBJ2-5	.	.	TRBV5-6	CASSLAGISKETQYF	TGTGCCAGCAGCTTGGCCGGCATCTCCAAAGAGACCCAGTACTTC
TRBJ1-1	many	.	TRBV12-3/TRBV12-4	CASSFWENTEAFF	TGTGCCAGCAGTTTTTGGGAGAACACTGAAGCTTTCTTT
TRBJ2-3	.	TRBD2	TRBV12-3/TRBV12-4	CASSPGLHHTDTQYF	TGTGCCAGCAGCCCGGGACTACATCACACAGATACGCAGTATTTT
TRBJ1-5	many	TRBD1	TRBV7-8	CASSFSGTASNQPQHF	TGTGCCAGCAGCTTTTCCGGGACAGCTAGCAATCAGCCCCAGCATTTT
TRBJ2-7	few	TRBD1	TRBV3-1	CASRQGAEQYF	TGTGCCAGCAGACAGGGGGCTGAGCAGTACTTC
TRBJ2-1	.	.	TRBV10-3	CAIGHQEQFF	TGTGCCATCGGGCACCAGGAGCAGTTCTTC
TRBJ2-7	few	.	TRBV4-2	CASSQERRGGGEQYF	TGTGCCAGCAGCCAAGAAAGGAGGGGAGGTGGCGAGCAGTACTTC
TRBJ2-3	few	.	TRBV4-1	CASSQARAGAGTDTQYF	TGCGCCAGCAGCCAAGCCCGCGCAGGAGCGGGTACAGATACGCAGTATTTT
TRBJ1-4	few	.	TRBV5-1	CASSLAGGRTNEKLFF	TGCGCCAGCAGCTTGGCCGGTGGCAGAACTAATGAAAAACTGTTTTTT
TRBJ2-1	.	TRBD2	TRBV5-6	CASSLVELAASSYNEQFF	TGTGCCAGCAGCTTGGTGGAACTAGCGGCCAGCTCCTACAATGAGCAGTTCTTC
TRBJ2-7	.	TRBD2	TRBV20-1	CSARELSGSAYEQYF	TGCAGTGCTAGAGAGCTTAGCGGGAGTGCCTACGAGCAGTACTTC
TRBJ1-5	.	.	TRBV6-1	CASSRSQGTRGQPQHF	TGTGCCAGCAGCCGAAGTCAAGGGACGAGGGGTCAGCCCCAGCATTTT
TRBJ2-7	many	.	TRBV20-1	CSARGGSSYEQYF	TGCAGTGCTAGAGGGGGTAGCTCCTACGAGCAGTACTTC
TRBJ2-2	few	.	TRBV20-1	CSAPQGGNTGELFF	TGCAGTGCCCCCCAGGGGGGGAACACCGGGGAGCTGTTTTTT
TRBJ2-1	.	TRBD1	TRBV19	CASSPRGQGTNYNEQFF	TGTGCCAGTAGCCCCAGAGGACAGGGCACTAACTACAATGAGCAGTTCTTC
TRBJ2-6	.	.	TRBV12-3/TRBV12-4	CASTDDRSGANVLTF	TGTGCCAGCACGGACGACCGCTCTGGGGCCAACGTCCTGACTTTC
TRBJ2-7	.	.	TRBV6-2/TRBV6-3	CASSYMAGIYEQYF	TGTGCCAGCAGTTACATGGCGGGGATCTACGAGCAGTACTTC
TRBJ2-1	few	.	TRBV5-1	CASSFERVPRNEQFF	TGCGCCAGCAGCTTTGAGCGGGTCCCTAGGAATGAGCAGTTCTTC
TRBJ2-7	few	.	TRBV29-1	CSVGSSSYEQYF	TGCAGCGTCGGATCGAGCTCCTACGAGCAGTACTTC
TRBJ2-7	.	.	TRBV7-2	CASSPTLALSYEQYF	TGTGCCAGCAGCCCAACATTGGCCCTCTCCTACGAGCAGTACTTC
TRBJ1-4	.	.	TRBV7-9	CASSYAEMNEKLFF	TGTGCCAGCAGCTACGCGGAGATGAATGAAAAACTGTTTTTT
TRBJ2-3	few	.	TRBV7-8	CASSQTPQGTDTQYF	TGTGCCAGCAGCCAAACTCCACAAGGCACAGATACGCAGTATTTT
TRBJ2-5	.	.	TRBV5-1	CASSLVGPGETQYF	TGCGCCAGCAGCTTGGTTGGCCCCGGGGAGACCCAGTACTTC
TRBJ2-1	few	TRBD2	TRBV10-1	CASTSILGLAEEDNEQFF	TGCGCCAGCACTTCGATTTTGGGACTAGCGGAGGAAGACAATGAGCAGTTCTTC
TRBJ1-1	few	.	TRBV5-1	CASTLGVNTEAFF	TGCGCCAGCACCTTGGGGGTTAACACTGAAGCTTTCTTT
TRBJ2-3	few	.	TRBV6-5	CASSYQGSTDTQYF	TGTGCCAGCAGTTACCAGGGAAGCACAGATACGCAGTATTTT
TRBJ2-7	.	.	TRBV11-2	CASSLGTGAIYEQYF	TGTGCCAGCAGCTTAGGTACGGGGGCGATCTACGAGCAGTACTTC
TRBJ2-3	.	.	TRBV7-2	CASSSRKGTDTQYF	TGTGCCAGCAGCTCCAGGAAAGGCACAGATACGCAGTATTTT
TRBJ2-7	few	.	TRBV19	CASSIKQGIGYEQYF	TGTGCCAGTAGTATCAAACAGGGAATTGGCTACGAGCAGTACTTC
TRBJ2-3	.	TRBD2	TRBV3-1	CASSQYASSGSSTDTQYF	TGTGCCAGCAGCCAGTACGCTAGTAGCGGGTCTAGCACAGATACGCAGTATTTT
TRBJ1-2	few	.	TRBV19	CASSIVLRDNYGYTF	TGTGCCAGTAGTATAGTCCTCCGAGACAACTATGGCTACACCTTC
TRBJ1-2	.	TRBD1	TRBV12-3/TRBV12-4	CASRGQGAHTF	TGTGCCAGCAGGGGACAGGGGGCTCACACCTTC
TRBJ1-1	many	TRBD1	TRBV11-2	CASSQGQTMNTEAFF	TGTGCCAGCAGCCAGGGACAGACCATGAACACTGAAGCTTTCTTT
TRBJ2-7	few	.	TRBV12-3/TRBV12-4	CASSINTYEQYF	TGTGCCAGCAGTATCAACACCTACGAGCAGTACTTC
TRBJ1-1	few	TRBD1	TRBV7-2	CASSDAGQGYTEAFF	TGTGCCAGCAGCGACGCGGGACAGGGATACACTGAAGCTTTCTTT
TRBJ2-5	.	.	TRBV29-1	CSVEKGPSGETQYF	TGCAGCGTTGAGAAGGGCCCTTCGGGGGAGACCCAGTACTTC
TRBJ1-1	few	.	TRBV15	CATSVGGAGFLTEAFF	TGTGCCACCAGCGTCGGGGGGGCCGGTTTCCTAACTGAAGCTTTCTTT
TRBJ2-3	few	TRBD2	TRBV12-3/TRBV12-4	CASSPGLAGAGTQYF	TGTGCCAGCAGTCCTGGACTAGCGGGAGCGGGTACGCAGTATTTT
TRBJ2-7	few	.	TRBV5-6	CASSWQGNEQYF	TGTGCCAGCAGCTGGCAGGGTAACGAGCAGTACTTC
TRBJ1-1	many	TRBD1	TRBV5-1	CASSLEYRQGVTEAFF	TGCGCCAGCAGCTTGGAGTACAGACAGGGGGTGACTGAAGCTTTCTTT
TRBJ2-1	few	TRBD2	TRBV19	CASSIVVGGPNEQFF	TGTGCCAGTAGTATAGTAGTGGGAGGGCCAAATGAGCAGTTCTTC